This TCR beta chain stems from a study of blood T cell repertoires in COVID-19 (TCRdb year 2020). Turning to the overall study: Samples covering the acute and convalescent phases of COVID-19 were provided by collaborators in the United States, Italy and Spain. Deeply sampled blood TCRbeta repertoires from subjects exposed to, actively infected with, or recovered from COVID-19 were included in the dataset. A de-identified subject ID, COVID-19 status, age in years and sex were almost always included in the sample metadata. The repertoires were released in a freely available public database intended as a resource for research on the immune response to SARS-CoV-2. The prospective study material was composed of cDNA or gDNA derived from T cells, B-cell-depleted T cells, or PBMCs. Where available, HLA class I and class II types were taken from metadata supplied by the sample provider and were not determined by assay-based typing. The samples were drawn from the first 160 participants of the ongoing ImmuneRACE study and from 1,254 subjects provided by 6 global collaborators.

What the authors observed across the whole study: Clinical and demographic metadata were provided uncurated, with the amount varying by source and participant.

For this clone: Its antigen remains unidentified. No quality values exist for individual bases; no much larger clone is one base distant.

V drops 2 bases and J drops 5 bases, leaving 15 bases in between. As encoded in the germline V gene, CDR1 is MNHNS while CDR2 is SASEGT. Its CDR3 holds 15 amino acids, cysteine through phenylalanine. Of the read, only the CDR3 DNA is kept; its 45 bases are in frame from base 1. One collaborating source in Seattle enrolled patients during active infection and followed them longitudinally through the course of disease. The collaborating institutions used their own protocols to collect whole blood in K2EDTA tubes. For TCRbeta analysis, collaborator samples were shipped as frozen whole blood, as isolated PBMCs, or as DNA extracted from either sample type. The immunoSEQ Assay, a bias-controlled multiplex PCR, was used to amplify TCRbeta CDR3 regions from genomic DNA. The original methods were these. Within the assay, amplification of reference gene primers was used to estimate how many nucleated cells each sample contained. To quantify the absolute abundance of each unique TCRbeta CDR3 rearrangement, sequence reads were collapsed and filtered. Productive Simpson clonality was computed per sample as the square root of Simpson's diversity index over productive rearrangements. In TCRdb, the immuneACCESS table is reduced to in-frame sequences with V and J assigned. These tables do not hold every clone; where another copy was compared, an unresolved V gene accounts for under half, and the others remain unexplained. V and J calls and clone size come straight from that table; D and trimming were deduced from the DNA. This sample holds 250,000 to 300,000 clones; around nine tenths were observed only once. The ten largest clones capture over 4% of the sample.

The sequence was collected from a woman aged 55-69 years with COVID-19, enrolled during active disease. Recombination joined TRBV6-1 with TRBJ2-5; 6 matching bases give a weak D call of TRBD2. The sample was peripheral blood. The nucleotides read TGTGCCAGCAGTGAAACCGGAGGGCGAAGGGAGACCCAGTACTTC. The translation is CASSETGGRRETQYF.